The rows below give T cell receptor beta chains drawn from one sample of a study of T cells after posttransplantation cyclophosphamide. The repertoire was sequenced with immunoSEQ multiplex PCR; TCRdb's copy has only in-frame clones and lacks some. The table has fewer than 60,000 clones, 90% to 95% seen once. Specimen: PBMCs. These receptors all stem from a woman aged 25 to 39 in good health and a related stem cell transplant donor. Both conserved end residues are part of each CDR3. The D gene is left open where the match is weak. Rows may omit the clone size; those that give it use once, few, many or a size class.

d_call j_call v_call clone_size cdr3_aa cdr3_nt
TRBD1 TRBJ1-1 TRBV9 NA CASSSPTSGTDKNTEAFF TGTGCCAGCAGCTCCCCAACCTCCGGGACAGATAAGAACACTGAAGCTTTCTTT
NA TRBJ1-6 TRBV4-1 NA CASSQDIVSPLHF TGCGCCAGCAGCCAAGACATAGTATCACCCCTCCACTTT
NA TRBJ1-4 TRBV7-9 NA CASSRQDNEKLFF TGTGCCAGCAGCCGCCAGGATAATGAAAAACTGTTTTTT
NA TRBJ1-4 TRBV2 once CASTGHLNEKLFF TGTGCCAGCACCGGACACCTAAATGAAAAACTGTTTTTT
NA TRBJ2-7 TRBV29-1 NA CSVAGHYEQYF TGCAGCGTAGCGGGACACTACGAGCAGTACTTC
TRBD1 TRBJ2-2 TRBV7-2 NA CASSLLSRRQGIAGELFF TGTGCCAGCAGCTTACTATCTCGGCGACAGGGGATCGCCGGGGAGCTGTTTTTT
NA TRBJ1-1 TRBV18 NA CASSPKRGSGSTEAFF TGTGCCAGCTCACCCAAACGGGGGAGCGGGAGCACTGAAGCTTTCTTT
NA TRBJ2-7 TRBV30 NA CAWSLAYEQYF TGTGCCTGGAGTCTCGCGTACGAGCAGTACTTC
TRBD2 TRBJ2-1 TRBV5-1 NA CASSSELAGATEQFF TGCGCCAGCAGCTCCGAGCTAGCGGGAGCGACTGAGCAGTTCTTC
TRBD2 TRBJ2-1 TRBV5-6 few CASSLSGTSKFF TGTGCCAGCAGCCTATCCGGGACTAGCAAGTTCTTC
TRBD1 TRBJ2-7 TRBV4-3 NA CASSQGSGGWKNYEQYF TGCGCCAGCAGCCAAGGTTCAGGGGGATGGAAAAACTACGAGCAGTACTTC
TRBD2 TRBJ2-3 TRBV25-1 NA CASSEAGGRISTDTQYF TGTGCCAGCAGTGAAGCGGGGGGGAGAATTAGCACAGATACGCAGTATTTT
NA TRBJ1-4 TRBV6-1 NA CASSTGTHNEKLFF TGTGCCAGCAGTACAGGGACGCACAATGAAAAACTGTTTTTT
TRBD2 TRBJ2-1 TRBV11-1 NA CASSRAGGPFDEQFF TGTGCCAGCAGCCGAGCGGGGGGGCCGTTCGATGAGCAGTTCTTC
TRBD1 TRBJ1-2 TRBV19 once CASTPGQGDYGYTF TGTGCCAGTACCCCGGGACAGGGGGACTATGGCTACACCTTC
TRBD1 TRBJ1-6 TRBV2 NA CASTSQGGANSPLHF TGTGCCAGCACGAGCCAGGGGGGTGCTAATTCACCCCTCCACTTT
TRBD2 TRBJ2-1 TRBV10-2 NA CASSVSGLAPSHEQFF TGCGCCAGCAGTGTATCCGGACTAGCCCCCTCCCATGAGCAGTTCTTC
TRBD1 TRBJ1-4 TRBV19 NA CASGQGSLEKLFF TGTGCCAGTGGACAGGGATCTCTTGAAAAACTGTTTTTT
NA TRBJ1-1 TRBV4-1 NA CASTQGRNTEAFF TGCGCCAGCACCCAGGGGCGGAACACTGAAGCTTTCTTT
NA TRBJ1-3 TRBV5-6 NA CASSKRPGQGDTIYF TGTGCCAGCAGCAAACGCCCGGGACAAGGCGACACCATATATTTT
TRBD2 TRBJ2-5 TRBV11-3 NA CASSLGLAGTETQYF TGTGCCAGCAGCTTAGGTTTAGCGGGGACGGAGACCCAGTACTTC
TRBD2 TRBJ2-5 TRBV11-2 NA CASTPGGVKTQYF TGTGCCAGCACCCCTGGGGGGGTGAAGACCCAGTACTTC
NA TRBJ2-1 TRBV19 NA CASSIGWAVSNEQFF TGTGCCAGTAGTATTGGGTGGGCAGTTTCTAATGAGCAGTTCTTC
TRBD2 TRBJ2-5 TRBV11-2 NA CASSLDVTSGGAVHETQYF TGTGCCAGCAGCTTAGATGTTACTAGCGGGGGGGCAGTTCACGAGACCCAGTACTTC
NA TRBJ2-2 TRBV10-3 NA CAINPQKNTGELFF TGTGCCATCAACCCTCAGAAAAACACCGGGGAGCTGTTTTTT
TRBD2 TRBJ2-7 TRBV5-5 NA CATRRGGAYEQYF TGTGCTACCCGGCGGGGGGGGGCTTACGAGCAGTACTTC
TRBD2 TRBJ2-2 TRBV11-2 NA CASSLETSGGLTGELFF TGTGCCAGCAGCTTAGAGACTAGCGGGGGCCTCACCGGGGAGCTGTTTTTT
NA TRBJ1-2 TRBV28 NA CASSLRQAYYTF TGTGCCAGCAGCCTCCGACAGGCGTACTACACCTTC
TRBD2 TRBJ2-5 TRBV4-1 NA CASSQVSGGETQYF TGCGCCAGCAGCCAAGTGTCGGGGGGAGAGACCCAGTACTTC
TRBD1 TRBJ1-4 TRBV10-3 NA CAISEQGASNEKLFF TGTGCCATCAGTGAACAGGGGGCGAGTAATGAAAAACTGTTTTTT